These 16 T cell receptor beta chains came from one sample sequenced in a study of OX40 agonist ivuxolimab in advanced cancers. Clones were read by immunoSEQ multiplex PCR, and TCRdb kept only the in-frame ones, dropping some. The table shows roughly 75,000 clones, with over 75% occurring only once. Sequenced here: CD4+ or CD8+ T cells sorted from blood, sampled in a trial of the OX40 agonist ivuxolimab. These receptors all stem from an adult with an advanced solid tumor such as melanoma, head and neck, liver or kidney cancer.

V and J are TRBV28 and TRBJ2-7; tentative D call: TRBD1 (5 bases). Deletions cut 8 bases from V and 2 bases from J, with 16 bases between. The germline CDR1 and CDR2 sequences are MDHEN and SYDVKM. This CDR3 is 14 amino acids long. CDR3 sequence: CASGSVDRPYEQYF. Here the CDR3 DNA reads TGTGCCAGCGGGTCGGTTGACAGACCCTACGAGCAGTACTTC.

V usage is TRBV28 and J usage is TRBJ1-4; no clear D. V was cut by 6 bases and J by 13 bases, with 18 bases left in between. The CDR3 length is 13 residues. The germline CDR1 and CDR2 sequences are MDHEN and SYDVKM. CDR3 sequence: CASRIGPLSPLFF. The DNA for the CDR3 is TGTGCCAGCAGGATTGGGCCTCTATCGCCACTGTTTTTT.

The J gene is TRBJ1-2, the V gene TRBV11-2; D is possibly TRBD1 (5 bases). The germline gives CDR1 SGHAT, CDR2 FQNNGV. CDR3 length: 14 amino acids. Deletions cut 1 base from V and 0 bases from J, with 6 bases between. The CDR3 loop is CASSLGQSNYGYTF. CDR3 nucleotides: TGTGCCAGCAGCTTAGGACAGTCTAACTATGGCTACACCTTC.

V usage is TRBV4-3 and J usage is TRBJ2-1; tentatively, D is TRBD2 (6 bases). Trimming shortened V by 1 base and J by 3 bases, and 16 bases separated the two germline ends. Germline lookup yields CDR1 LGHNA and CDR2 YSLEER. The CDR3 spans 17 residues. CDR3 sequence: CASSQVHVPGVYNEQFF. CDR3 nucleotides: TGCGCCAGCAGCCAAGTCCATGTTCCGGGGGTCTACAATGAGCAGTTCTTC.

The rearrangement uses TRBV5-1 and TRBJ2-7; D unclear. Trimming pared 6 bases from V and 3 bases from J, leaving 16 bases between. Germline assignment: CDR1 SGHRS and CDR2 YFSETQ. The CDR3 runs 14 residues. The CDR3, as DNA: TGCGCCAGCAAATCTCGGGTTATCGACTACGAGCAGTACTTC. It translates to CASKSRVIDYEQYF. Looking up the rest from reference TRBV5-1 and TRBJ2-7 gives the full variable domain: KAGVTQTPRYLIKTRGQQVTLSCSPISGHRSVSWYQQTPGQGLQFLFEYFSETQRNKGNFPGRFSGRQFSNSRSEMNVSTLELGDSALYLCASKSRVIDYEQYFGPGTRLTVT.

A remark on this clone: Relative to the germline gene, one junction end is altered; a read error may explain this. The chain combines TRBV7-2 with TRBJ2-1, with D perhaps matching TRBD2 (6 bases). This CDR3 has 15 amino acids. CDR1 SGHTA and CDR2 FQGNSA come from the germline V gene. The CDR3 loop is CASKNSGSGEKEQFF. The CDR3 DNA sequence: TGTGCGAGCAAAAATTCCGGGAGTGGTGAAAAGGAGCAGTTCTTC. The full variable domain, rest sourced from reference TRBV7-2 and TRBJ2-1, is GAGVSQSPSNKVTEKGKDVELRCDPISGHTALYWYRQSLGQGLEFLIYFQGNSAPDKSGLPSDRFSAERTGGSVSTLTIQRTQQEDSAVYLCASKNSGSGEKEQFFGPGTRLTVL.

The J gene is TRBJ1-1, the V gene TRBV6-6; TRBD1 might be the D (5 bases). V shed 6 bases and J shed 7 bases, with 15 bases lying between them. Germline V gives CDR1 MNHNY, CDR2 SVGAGI (reference sequence). CDR3 length equals 13 residues. CDR3 in amino acids: CASSLAKTGEAFF. In nucleotides, the CDR3 is TGTGCCAGCAGCCTGGCAAAAACAGGTGAAGCTTTCTTT.

The genes are TRBV6-1 and TRBJ1-6, with 10 bases matching TRBD1. Looked up from germline, CDR1 is MNHNS and CDR2 is SASEGT. The CDR3 totals 13 residues. V dropped 10 bases and J dropped 7; count of bases not matched to a gene: 4. As DNA, the CDR3 is TGTGCCAACCGACAGGGGGCGAATTCACCCCTCCACTTT. Translation gives CANRQGANSPLHF.

The rearrangement uses TRBV15 and TRBJ2-1, with 11 positions matching TRBD2. The V gene end was trimmed by 4 bases and the J gene end by 2 bases; junction bases not matched to a gene: 7. CDR1 and CDR2 (germline): LNHNV, YYDKDF (reference sequence). CDR3 length: 17 residues. CDR3 nucleotide sequence: TGTGCCACCAGCACTTCGGGACTAGCGGAAACCTACAATGAGCAGTTCTTC. Translating it yields CATSTSGLAETYNEQFF.

The CDR3 DNA reads TGTGCCTGGAGTGCAGCCCGGACTAGCGACACAGATACGCAGTATTTT. Amino acids: CAWSAARTSDTDTQYF. The gene calls are TRBV30 and TRBJ2-3, with 9 nucleotides matching TRBD2. The CDR3 loop spans 16 amino acids. The germline V gene encodes CDR1 GTSNPN and CDR2 SVGIG (reference sequence). V dropped 1 base and J dropped 2; count of bases not matched to a gene: 7.

The chain combines TRBV9 with TRBJ1-2; D not resolved. V shed 0 bases and J shed 4 bases, with 7 bases lying between them. Germline V gene lookup returns CDR1 SGDLS and CDR2 YYNGEE. The CDR3 sequence is 13 residues long. The CDR3, as DNA: TGTGCCAGCAGCGTAGGGTATAGCTATGGCTACACCTTC. Protein product: CASSVGYSYGYTF.

The chain employs TRBV19 and TRBJ2-2; D gene ambiguous. The CDR3 totals 12 residues. CDR1 LNHDA and CDR2 SQIVND come from the germline V gene (reference sequence). V lost 3 bases and J 5 bases, leaving 4 bases between the germline ends. CDR3 in amino acids: CASSMATGELFF. The CDR3 bases are TGTGCCAGTAGTATGGCGACCGGGGAGCTGTTTTTT. Full variable domain (outside the CDR3, taken from reference TRBV19 and TRBJ2-2): DGGITQSPKYLFRKEGQNVTLSCEQNLNHDAMYWYRQDPGQGLRLIYYSQIVNDFQKGDIAEGYSVSREKKESFPLTVTSAQKNPTAFYLCASSMATGELFFGEGSRLTVL.

This clone showed up just a few times. V and J are TRBV7-6 and TRBJ2-7; perhaps TRBD2 as D (5 bases). Germline values: CDR1 SGHVS, CDR2 FNYEAQ. With 5 bases removed from V and 0 bases from J, the gap between germline ends came to 11 bases. The CDR3 has 14 residues. DNA of the CDR3: TGTGCCAGCAGCCCTAGACTAAGCTCCTACGAGCAGTACTTC. Its translation is CASSPRLSSYEQYF.

The chain joins TRBV5-1 to TRBJ1-1, with 7 nucleotides matching TRBD1. The length of the CDR3 is 19 residues. Germline V gene lookup returns CDR1 SGHRS and CDR2 YFSETQ. J was trimmed by 5 bases and V by 2 bases; bases with no gene match: 21. CDR3 coding DNA: TGCGCCAGCAGCTTTTCCACCTTTACAGGGGCTAGAGTCGGGACTGAAGCTTTCTTT. This sequence encodes CASSFSTFTGARVGTEAFF.

The J gene is TRBJ2-5, the V gene TRBV19; a possible D gene is TRBD1 (5 bases). The germline CDR1 and CDR2 sequences are LNHDA and SQIVND (reference sequence). The ends were cut back, 5 bases at V and 4 bases at J, with 17 bases in the middle. The CDR3 runs 15 residues. The CDR3 nucleotides are TGTGCCAGTAGTGATCGAAGGGGTCGCGGAGAGACCCAGTACTTC. This gives the protein CASSDRRGRGETQYF.

The chain uses TRBV5-6 and TRBJ1-6; 12 bases line up with TRBD1. The germline V gene has CDR1 SGHDT and CDR2 YYEEEE. CDR3 length: 16 amino acids. V shed 3 bases, J shed 10 bases, and the junction held 8 bases outside the gene matches. As DNA, the CDR3 is TGTGCCAGCAGCTCGCCGGGGACAGGGGGCAACTCACCCCTCCACTTT. Amino acids: CASSSPGTGGNSPLHF.